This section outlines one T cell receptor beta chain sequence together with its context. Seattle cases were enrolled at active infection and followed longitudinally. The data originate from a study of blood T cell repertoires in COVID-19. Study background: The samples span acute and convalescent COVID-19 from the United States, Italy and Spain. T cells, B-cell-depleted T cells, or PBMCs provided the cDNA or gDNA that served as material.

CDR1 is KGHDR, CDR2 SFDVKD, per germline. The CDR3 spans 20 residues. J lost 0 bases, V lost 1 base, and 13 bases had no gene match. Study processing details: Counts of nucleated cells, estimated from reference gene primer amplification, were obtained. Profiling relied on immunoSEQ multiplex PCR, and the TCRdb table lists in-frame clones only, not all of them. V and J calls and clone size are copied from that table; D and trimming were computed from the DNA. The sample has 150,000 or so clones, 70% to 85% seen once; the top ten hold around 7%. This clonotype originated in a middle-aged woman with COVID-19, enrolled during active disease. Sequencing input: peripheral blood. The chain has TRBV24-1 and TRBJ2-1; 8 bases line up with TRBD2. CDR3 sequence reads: CATSDFGGGPAETSYNEQFF. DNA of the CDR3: TGTGCCACCAGTGATTTCGGGGGGGGCCCTGCAGAAACCTCCTACAATGAGCAGTTCTTC.